This T cell receptor (beta chain) stems from a study of early T cells in non-severe SARS-CoV-2 infection. Using its own MiXCR run on the 5' RACE reads, TCRdb lists one record per CDR3 protein. The sample shows some 30,000 distinct CDR3 sequences, about 8.2% of them seen only once. General study points: Matching with VDJdb favored anti-spike CD8 responses (missing private and CD4 specificities).

About this clonotype itself: Its antigen is not known.

The CDR3 has 14 amino acids. Germline V gene sequence: CDR1 PRHDT, CDR2 FYEKMQ (reference sequence). Trimming removed 2 bases from V and 2 bases from J, with 10 bases in between. The receptor's source is an adult who was a healthcare worker with PCR-confirmed SARS-CoV-2 infection or an uninfected control (not recorded which). The sequenced material came from whole blood. The genes are TRBV13 and TRBJ2-7; D is perhaps TRBD1 or TRBD2 (5 bases each). This CDR3 reads CASSLWGLTYEQYF. Here the CDR3 DNA reads TGTGCCAGCAGCTTATGGGGGTTAACCTACGAGCAGTACTTC.